This TCR beta chain is drawn from a study of beta chain features in type 1 diabetes. The study's findings and limits: The naive, central memory and Treg TCRB repertoires of patients appeared to be more similar to one another than those of healthy donors.

The table lists this clone with a few counts. Its antigen is not known. All of the isolated RNA was reverse transcribed, so expressed TCRB transcripts were sequenced. TCRdb keeps only in-frame clones here, not all; method: immunoSEQ multiplex PCR. The sample gives 350,000 to 450,000 clones, about 15% of which show up once; approximately 0.035% is in the top ten. The source material was naive CD4+ T cells from blood. This receptor was taken from a man aged 25-45 years in good health.

Here the CDR3 DNA reads TGTGCCAGCTCACCCTCGGGGGGCCTACAAGAGACCCAGTACTTC. Translating gives CASSPSGGLQETQYF. The chain employs TRBV18 and TRBJ2-5; the D gene is possibly TRBD2 (7 bases). V was trimmed by 3 bases and J by 2 bases, leaving 13 bases between them. Looked up from germline, CDR1 is KGHSH and CDR2 is LQKENI. The CDR3 is 15 residues long.